A selection of T cell receptor beta chains follows, all from one sample in a study of control samples from healthy donors and cancer patients. Produced via immunoSEQ multiplex PCR; TCRdb's table is partial and in-frame only. This sample has around 150,000 clones, with about 87% found just once. The sequenced sample consisted of blood. These receptors came from a man younger than 40 in good health. CDR3s include the opening cysteine and the closing phenylalanine or tryptophan. Each record gives: D gene, V gene, J gene, CDR3 protein. D genes are given only for firm matches.

>TRBD1|TRBV5-4|TRBJ2-3
CASRSDREYADTQYF
>NA|TRBV14|TRBJ2-3
CASSQKTPLGTQYF
>TRBD1|TRBV24-1|TRBJ2-5
CATSDSGQAKYQETQYF
>NA|TRBV11-3|TRBJ1-1
CASSPNWGAEAFF
>NA|TRBV18|TRBJ2-7
CASSPPGRGVYEQYF
>NA|TRBV14|TRBJ2-2
CASSYLGRGGELFF
>NA|TRBV6-1|TRBJ1-2
CASSEAGLSYGYTF
>TRBD2|TRBV19|TRBJ2-3
CASSMGTSGGSTDTQYF
>TRBD1|TRBV9|TRBJ2-3
CASSTSPGQGSQDTQYF
>NA|TRBV18|TRBJ2-1
CASSPPGEVYEQFF
>NA|TRBV14|TRBJ1-1
CASSQDAEAFF
>NA|TRBV19|TRBJ1-4
CASSIPGHSNEKLFF
>TRBD1|TRBV4-2|TRBJ1-6
CASSRGQINSPLHF
>TRBD2|TRBV11-2|TRBJ2-7
CASSLTSGSGQGYEQYF
>NA|TRBV6-5|TRBJ2-2
CASSYSNRAGELFF
>NA|TRBV18|TRBJ1-2
CASSRGVDYGYTF
>NA|TRBV28|TRBJ1-1
CASSLTGIMNTEAFF
>NA|TRBV9|TRBJ2-1
CASSVEDAVSYNEQFF
>TRBD2|TRBV7-6|TRBJ2-2
CASSPKRGANTGELFF
>NA|TRBV21-1|TRBJ1-1
CASSTRQESGGNTEAFF
>NA|TRBV9|TRBJ2-5
CASSVGSGAETQYF
>NA|TRBV19|TRBJ2-1
CASSMDVSYNEQFF
>NA|TRBV7-9|TRBJ1-5
CASSLSSLNQPQHF
>NA|TRBV28|TRBJ2-1
CASSLEVFSSYNEQFF
>TRBD2|TRBV19|TRBJ2-1
CASSIDRGGSFNEQFF
>NA|TRBV6-5|TRBJ1-2
CASSYAQDPYGYTF
>TRBD1|TRBV7-9|TRBJ2-7
CASRFRAGQGGGEQYF
>NA|TRBV6-6|TRBJ1-2
CASSRSGQSYNYGYTF
>NA|TRBV7-2|TRBJ2-3
CASSFRGRTDTQYF
>NA|TRBV18|TRBJ2-5
CASSPVSQETQYF
>NA|TRBV29-1|TRBJ2-7
CSVEENSYEQYF
>NA|TRBV11-2|TRBJ2-1
CASTPNPYNEQFF
>TRBD2|TRBV6-5|TRBJ2-3
CASIRGGGAADTQYF
>NA|TRBV11-2|TRBJ1-1
CASSFVWGLNTEAFF
>NA|TRBV9|TRBJ1-6
CASSGGDSPLHF
>NA|TRBV11-1|TRBJ2-7
CASSPFSPKIYEQYF
>NA|TRBV13|TRBJ1-1
CASSLGTNTEAFF
>NA|TRBV7-8|TRBJ2-2
CASTPSPSAAGELFF
>NA|TRBV2|TRBJ2-1
CASSEAQRHEGFF
>NA|TRBV3-1/TRBV3-2|TRBJ1-2
CASSQAFGDNYGYTF
>TRBD2|TRBV7-3|TRBJ2-7
CASSPRGDLNEQYF
>TRBD2|TRBV30|TRBJ2-7
CAMDGLAAYEQYF
>NA|TRBV28|TRBJ1-2
CASSESPRNYGYTF
>NA|TRBV2|TRBJ1-1
CAAQGQGGTEAFF
>NA|TRBV6-5|TRBJ1-1
CASNHPEHGAEAFF
>NA|TRBV7-2|TRBJ1-3
CASRQDSGNTIYF
>NA|TRBV19|TRBJ1-5
CASSIRDDNSNQPQHF
>NA|TRBV4-3|TRBJ2-5
CASSQDYAGEETQYF
>NA|TRBV3-1/TRBV3-2|TRBJ1-4
CASRTDSNEKLFF